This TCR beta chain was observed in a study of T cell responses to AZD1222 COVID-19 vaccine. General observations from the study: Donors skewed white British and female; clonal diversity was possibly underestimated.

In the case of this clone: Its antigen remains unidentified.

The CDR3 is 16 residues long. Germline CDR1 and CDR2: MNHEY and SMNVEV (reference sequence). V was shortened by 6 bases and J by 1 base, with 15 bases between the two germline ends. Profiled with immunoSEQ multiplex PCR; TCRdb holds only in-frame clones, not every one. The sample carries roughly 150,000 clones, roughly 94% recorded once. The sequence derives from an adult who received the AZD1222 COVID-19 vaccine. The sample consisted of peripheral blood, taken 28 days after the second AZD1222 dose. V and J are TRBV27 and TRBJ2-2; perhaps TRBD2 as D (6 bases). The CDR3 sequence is CASRPSGPLNTGELFF. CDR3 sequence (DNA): TGTGCCAGCAGGCCCAGCGGGCCCCTGAACACCGGGGAGCTGTTTTTT.